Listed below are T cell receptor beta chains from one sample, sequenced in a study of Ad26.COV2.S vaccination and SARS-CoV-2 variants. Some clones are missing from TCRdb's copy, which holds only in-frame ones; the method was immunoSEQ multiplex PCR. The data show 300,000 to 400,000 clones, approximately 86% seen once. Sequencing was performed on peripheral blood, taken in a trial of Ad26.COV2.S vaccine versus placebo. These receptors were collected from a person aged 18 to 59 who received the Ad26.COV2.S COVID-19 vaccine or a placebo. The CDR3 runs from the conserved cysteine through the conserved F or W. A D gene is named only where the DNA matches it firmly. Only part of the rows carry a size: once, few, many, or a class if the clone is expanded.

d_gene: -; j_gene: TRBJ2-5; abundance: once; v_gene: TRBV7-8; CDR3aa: CASSVLGPRHF; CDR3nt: TGTGCCAGCAGCGTACTGGGACCTAGGCACTTC
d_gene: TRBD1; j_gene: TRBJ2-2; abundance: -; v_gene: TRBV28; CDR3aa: CASSTHRGRTGELFF; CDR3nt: TGTGCCAGCAGTACCCACAGGGGACGCACCGGGGAGCTGTTTTTT
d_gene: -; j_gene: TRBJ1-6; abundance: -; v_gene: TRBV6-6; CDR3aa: CASSYRAYNSPLHF; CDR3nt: TGTGCCAGCAGTTACAGGGCCTATAATTCACCCCTCCACTTT
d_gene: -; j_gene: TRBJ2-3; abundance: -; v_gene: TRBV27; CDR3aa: CASSFRGKLFTDTQYF; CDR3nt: TGTGCCAGCAGTTTTCGGGGGAAATTATTCACAGATACGCAGTATTTT
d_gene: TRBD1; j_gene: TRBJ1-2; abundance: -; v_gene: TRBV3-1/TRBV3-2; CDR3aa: CASSQRGQGGYTF; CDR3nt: TGTGCCAGCAGCCAAAGGGGACAGGGTGGCTACACCTTC
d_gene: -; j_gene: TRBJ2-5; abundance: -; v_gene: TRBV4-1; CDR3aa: CASSQVQSRETQYF; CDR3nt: TGCGCCAGCAGCCAAGTCCAATCGAGAGAGACCCAGTACTTC
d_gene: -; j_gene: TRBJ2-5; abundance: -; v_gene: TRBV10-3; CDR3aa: CAIGGLQETQYF; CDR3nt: TGTGCCATCGGGGGGTTACAAGAGACCCAGTACTTC
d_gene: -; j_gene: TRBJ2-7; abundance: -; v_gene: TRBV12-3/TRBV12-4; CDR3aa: CASSFMRSGSPYF; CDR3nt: TGTGCCAGCAGTTTTATGAGATCGGGATCCCCATACTTC
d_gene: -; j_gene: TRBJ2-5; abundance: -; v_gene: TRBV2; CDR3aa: CASADFQETQYF; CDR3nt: TGTGCCAGTGCGGACTTCCAAGAGACCCAGTACTTC
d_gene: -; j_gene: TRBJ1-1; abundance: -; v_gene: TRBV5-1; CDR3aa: CASSILELNTEAFF; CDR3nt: TGCGCCAGCAGCATTCTGGAACTGAACACTGAAGCTTTCTTT
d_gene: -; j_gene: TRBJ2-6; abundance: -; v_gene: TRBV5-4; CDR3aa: CASSGGGAGGANVLTF; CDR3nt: TGTGCCAGCAGCGGTGGGGGCGCGGGTGGGGCCAACGTCCTGACTTTC
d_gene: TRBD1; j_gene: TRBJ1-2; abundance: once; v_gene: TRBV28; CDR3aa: CASRSGTGGGYTF; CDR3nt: TGTGCCAGCAGATCCGGGACAGGAGGCGGCTACACCTTC
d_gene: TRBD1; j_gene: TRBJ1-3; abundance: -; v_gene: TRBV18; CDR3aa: CASSPFVGTGSGNTIYF; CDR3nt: TGTGCCAGCTCACCATTCGTCGGGACAGGTTCTGGAAACACCATATATTTT
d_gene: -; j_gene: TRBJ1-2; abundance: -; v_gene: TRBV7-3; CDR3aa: CASGTGQGKGYTF; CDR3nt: TGTGCCAGCGGAACGGGGCAGGGCAAAGGCTACACCTTC
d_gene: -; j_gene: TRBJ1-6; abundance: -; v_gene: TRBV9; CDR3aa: CASSVGLGRSYNSPLHF; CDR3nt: TGTGCCAGCAGCGTAGGATTGGGGAGATCCTATAATTCACCCCTCCACTTT
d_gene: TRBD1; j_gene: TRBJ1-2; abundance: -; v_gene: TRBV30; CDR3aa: CAWRDRGRGGYTF; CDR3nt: TGTGCCTGGAGAGACAGGGGGCGAGGAGGCTACACCTTC
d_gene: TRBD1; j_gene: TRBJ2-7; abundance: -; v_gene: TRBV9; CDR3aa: CASSVGQAPSYEQYF; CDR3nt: TGTGCCAGCAGCGTGGGACAGGCCCCCTCCTACGAGCAGTACTTC
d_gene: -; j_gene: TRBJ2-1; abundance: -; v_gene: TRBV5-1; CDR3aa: CASSLVGSGYNEQFF; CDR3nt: TGCGCCAGCAGCTTGGTAGGTAGCGGCTACAATGAGCAGTTCTTC
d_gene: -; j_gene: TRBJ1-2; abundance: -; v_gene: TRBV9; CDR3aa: CASSVDSRYGYTF; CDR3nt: TGTGCCAGCAGCGTGGACAGCCGCTATGGCTACACCTTC
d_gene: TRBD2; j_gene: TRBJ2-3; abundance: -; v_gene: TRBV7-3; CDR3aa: CASSFTGTSVSTDTQYF; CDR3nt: TGTGCCAGCAGCTTTACCGGGACTAGCGTCAGCACAGATACGCAGTATTTT
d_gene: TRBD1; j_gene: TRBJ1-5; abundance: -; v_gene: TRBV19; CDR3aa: CASSDHRGSGDQPQHF; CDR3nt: TGTGCCAGTAGTGACCACAGGGGGTCTGGAGATCAGCCCCAGCATTTT
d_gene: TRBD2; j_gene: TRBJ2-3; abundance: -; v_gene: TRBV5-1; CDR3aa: CASAMGRAKTTDTQYF; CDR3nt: TGCGCCAGCGCCATGGGGAGGGCCAAAACCACAGATACGCAGTATTTT
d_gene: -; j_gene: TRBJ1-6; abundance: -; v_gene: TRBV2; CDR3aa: CASSLTGFPGINSPLHF; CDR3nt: TGTGCCAGCTCCTTAACAGGGTTCCCCGGGATTAATTCACCCCTCCACTTT
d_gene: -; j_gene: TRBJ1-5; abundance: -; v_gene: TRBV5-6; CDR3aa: CASSLGAGDQPQHF; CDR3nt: TGTGCCAGCAGCTTGGGGGCAGGGGATCAGCCCCAGCATTTT
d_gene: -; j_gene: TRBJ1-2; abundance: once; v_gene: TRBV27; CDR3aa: CASSPKPRTVYGYTF; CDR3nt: TGTGCCAGCAGTCCTAAACCAAGGACAGTCTATGGCTACACCTTC
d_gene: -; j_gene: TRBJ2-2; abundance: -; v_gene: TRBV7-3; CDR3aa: CATRAELNTGELFF; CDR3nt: TGTGCCACCCGGGCCGAACTGAACACCGGGGAGCTGTTTTTT
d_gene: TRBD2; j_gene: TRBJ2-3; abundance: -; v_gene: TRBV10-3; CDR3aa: CAISEKLGGGVPDTQYF; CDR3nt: TGTGCCATCAGTGAGAAGCTTGGCGGGGGGGTCCCAGATACGCAGTATTTT
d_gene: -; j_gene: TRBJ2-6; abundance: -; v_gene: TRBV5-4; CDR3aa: CASSRGGDSGANVLTF; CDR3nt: TGTGCCAGCAGCAGAGGTGGGGACTCTGGGGCCAACGTCCTGACTTTC
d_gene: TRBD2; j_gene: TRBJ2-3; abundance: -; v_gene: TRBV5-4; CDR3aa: CASSLSSGDDTQYF; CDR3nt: TGTGCCAGCAGCTTGAGTAGCGGGGATGATACGCAGTATTTT